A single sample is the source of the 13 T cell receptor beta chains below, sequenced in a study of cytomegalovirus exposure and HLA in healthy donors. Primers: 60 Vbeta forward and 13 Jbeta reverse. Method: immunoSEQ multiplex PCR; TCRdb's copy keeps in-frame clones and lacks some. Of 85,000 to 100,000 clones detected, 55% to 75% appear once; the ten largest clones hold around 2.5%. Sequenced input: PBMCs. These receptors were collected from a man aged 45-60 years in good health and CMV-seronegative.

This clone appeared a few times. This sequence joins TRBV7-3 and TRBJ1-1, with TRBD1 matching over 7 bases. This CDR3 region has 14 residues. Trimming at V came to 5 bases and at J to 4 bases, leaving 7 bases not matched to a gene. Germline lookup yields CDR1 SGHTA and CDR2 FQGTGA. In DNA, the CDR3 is TGTGCCAGCAGCCTGACAGGGTTGGGCACTGAAGCTTTCTTT. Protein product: CASSLTGLGTEAFF.

The CDR3 protein is CASSSPTSIFKTGELFF. The CDR3 bases are TGTGCCAGCAGCTCGCCAACTAGCATCTTCAAGACCGGGGAGCTGTTTTTT. The chain has TRBV13 and TRBJ2-2; maybe TRBD2 (6 bases). The CDR3 sequence is 17 residues long. CDR1 PRHDT and CDR2 FYEKMQ come from the germline V gene (reference sequence). Trimming shortened V by 4 bases and J by 5 bases, and 20 bases separated the two germline ends. The whole variable domain, remainder taken from reference TRBV13 and TRBJ2-2, is AAGVIQSPRHLIKEKRETATLKCYPIPRHDTVYWYQQGPGQDPQFLISFYEKMQSDKGSIPDRFSAQQFSDYHSELNMSSLELGDSALYFCASSSPTSIFKTGELFFGEGSRLTVL.

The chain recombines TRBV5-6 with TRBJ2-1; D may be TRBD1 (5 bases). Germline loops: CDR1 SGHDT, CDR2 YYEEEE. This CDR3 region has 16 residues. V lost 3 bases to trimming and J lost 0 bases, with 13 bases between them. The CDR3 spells CASSWGAESSYNEQFF. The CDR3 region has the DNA TGTGCCAGCAGCTGGGGCGCGGAGAGCTCCTACAATGAGCAGTTCTTC.

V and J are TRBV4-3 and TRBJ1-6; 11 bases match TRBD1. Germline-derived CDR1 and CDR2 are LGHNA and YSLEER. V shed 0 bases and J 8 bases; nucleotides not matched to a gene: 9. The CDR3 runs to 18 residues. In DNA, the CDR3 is TGCGCCAGCAGCCAAGACCCGGGACAGGGGGTAAAAGATTCACCCCTCCACTTT. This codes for CASSQDPGQGVKDSPLHF.

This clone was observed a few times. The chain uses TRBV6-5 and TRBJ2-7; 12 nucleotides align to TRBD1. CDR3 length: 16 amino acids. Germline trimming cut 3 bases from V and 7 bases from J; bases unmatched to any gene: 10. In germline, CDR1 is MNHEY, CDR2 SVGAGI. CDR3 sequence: CASSYRYRDRGQEQYF. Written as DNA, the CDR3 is TGTGCCAGCAGTTATCGTTACCGGGACAGGGGGCAGGAGCAGTACTTC.

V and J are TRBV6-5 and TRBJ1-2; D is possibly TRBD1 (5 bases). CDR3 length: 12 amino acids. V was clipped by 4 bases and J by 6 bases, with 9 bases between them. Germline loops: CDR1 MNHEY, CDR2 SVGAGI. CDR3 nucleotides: TGTGCCAGCAGTTCCGGAGGGGATGGCTACACCTTC. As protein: CASSSGGDGYTF.

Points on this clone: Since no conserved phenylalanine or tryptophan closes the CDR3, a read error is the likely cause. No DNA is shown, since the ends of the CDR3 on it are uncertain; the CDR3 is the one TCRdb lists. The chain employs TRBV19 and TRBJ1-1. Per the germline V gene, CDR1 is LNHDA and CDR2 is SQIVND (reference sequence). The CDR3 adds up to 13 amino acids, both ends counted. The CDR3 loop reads CASSIGGNTEALV.

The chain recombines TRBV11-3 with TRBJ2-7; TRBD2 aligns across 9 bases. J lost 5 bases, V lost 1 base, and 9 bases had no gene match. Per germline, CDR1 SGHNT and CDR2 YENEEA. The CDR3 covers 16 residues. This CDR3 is CASSLGDSGGGDEQYV. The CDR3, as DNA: TGTGCCAGCAGCTTAGGCGATAGCGGGGGAGGAGACGAGCAGTACGTC.

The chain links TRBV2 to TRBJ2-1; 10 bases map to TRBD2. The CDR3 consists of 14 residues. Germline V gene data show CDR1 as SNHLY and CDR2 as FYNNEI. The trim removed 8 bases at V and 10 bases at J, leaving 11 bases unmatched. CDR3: CASEYLAGGPEQFF. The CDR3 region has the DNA TGTGCCAGCGAATACTTAGCGGGGGGACCAGAGCAGTTCTTC.

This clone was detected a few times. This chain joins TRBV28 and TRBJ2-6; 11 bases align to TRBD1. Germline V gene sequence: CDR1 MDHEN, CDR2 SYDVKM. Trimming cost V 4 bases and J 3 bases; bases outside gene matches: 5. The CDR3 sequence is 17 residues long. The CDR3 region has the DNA TGTGCCAGCAGTTCCGGGACAGGGGGGCTTGGGGCCAACGTCCTGACTTTC. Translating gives CASSSGTGGLGANVLTF.

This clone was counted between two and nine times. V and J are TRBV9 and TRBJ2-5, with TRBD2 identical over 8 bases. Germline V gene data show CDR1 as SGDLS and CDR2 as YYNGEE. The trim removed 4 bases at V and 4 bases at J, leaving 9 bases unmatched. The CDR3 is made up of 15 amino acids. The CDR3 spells CASSPGRGGPETQYF. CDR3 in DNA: TGTGCCAGCAGCCCCGGCCGGGGGGGGCCAGAGACCCAGTACTTC.

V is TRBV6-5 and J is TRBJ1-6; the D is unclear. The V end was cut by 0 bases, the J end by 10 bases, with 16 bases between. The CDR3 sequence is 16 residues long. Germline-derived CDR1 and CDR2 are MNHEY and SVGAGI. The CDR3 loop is CASSYSGFRRESPLHF. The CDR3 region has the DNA TGTGCCAGCAGTTACTCGGGGTTCAGAAGGGAGTCACCCCTCCACTTT.

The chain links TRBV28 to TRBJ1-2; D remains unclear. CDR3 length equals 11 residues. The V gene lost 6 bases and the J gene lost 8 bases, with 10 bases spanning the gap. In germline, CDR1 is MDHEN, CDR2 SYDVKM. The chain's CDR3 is CASRTPSGYTF. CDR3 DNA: TGTGCCAGCAGGACCCCTAGCGGCTACACCTTC.